A selection of T cell receptor beta chains follows, all from one sample in a study of T cells in Graves' hyperthyroidism and ophthalmopathy. Via MiXCR, TCRdb re-called the multiplex PCR reads, giving one row per CDR3 protein. The sample lists roughly 510,000 distinct CDR3 sequences; 40% to 55% were seen once. Sequencing was done on a sample of peripheral blood or thyroid tissue (not recorded which). The receptors were sampled from an adult woman with Graves' disease, either hyperthyroidism or ophthalmopathy (not recorded which). The CDR3 runs from the conserved cysteine through the conserved F or W. Each record gives: V gene, clone size, J gene, D gene, CDR3 DNA, CDR3 protein. D genes are given only for firm matches. The size field is filled for only some rows; it gives once, few, many or a size class.

V: TRBV10-2; size: NA; J: TRBJ2-2; D: NA; DNA: TGCGCCAGCAACGGTCGTTTTGACACCGGGGAGCTGTTTTTT; CDR3: CASNGRFDTGELFF
V: TRBV7-8; size: many; J: TRBJ2-7; D: NA; DNA: TGTGCCAGCCGCGCGACGGGGACCTACGAGCAGTACTTC; CDR3: CASRATGTYEQYF
V: TRBV29-1; size: few; J: TRBJ1-4; D: TRBD1; DNA: TGCAGCGTCCCGGGACAGACAAATGAAAAACTGTTTTTT; CDR3: CSVPGQTNEKLFF
V: TRBV19; size: many; J: TRBJ1-3; D: NA; DNA: TGTGCCAGTAGTATTTGGGGACTCTCTGGAAACACCATATATTTT; CDR3: CASSIWGLSGNTIYF
V: TRBV30; size: NA; J: TRBJ1-1; D: NA; DNA: TGTGCCTGGAGTGAAGGGCGGAACACTGAAGCTTTCTTT; CDR3: CAWSEGRNTEAFF
V: TRBV7-9; size: many; J: TRBJ1-5; D: TRBD1; DNA: TGTGCCAGCAGCTTAGAGACAGGGGGCGGCAATCAGCCCCAGCATTTT; CDR3: CASSLETGGGNQPQHF
V: TRBV20-1; size: few; J: TRBJ2-2; D: NA; DNA: TGCAGTGCTAGAGTCGGGGCGGGGGAGCTGTTTTTT; CDR3: CSARVGAGELFF
V: TRBV19; size: NA; J: TRBJ1-5; D: NA; DNA: TGTGCCAGTGGAGGGAGGGGCCCCAGATCGCCCCAGCATTTT; CDR3: CASGGRGPRSPQHF
V: TRBV6-2/TRBV6-3; size: NA; J: TRBJ2-7; D: TRBD2; DNA: TGTGCAGGCGGGGAGGGGTACGAGCAGTACTTC; CDR3: CAGGEGYEQYF
V: TRBV10-3; size: many; J: TRBJ1-4; D: NA; DNA: TGTGCCATCAGCCCCGAAGGGGCCGCTAATGAAAAACTGTTTTTT; CDR3: CAISPEGAANEKLFF
V: TRBV29-1; size: many; J: TRBJ2-1; D: TRBD2; DNA: TGCAGCGTTGCGGGACTAGCGCTCTACAATGAGCAGTTCTTC; CDR3: CSVAGLALYNEQFF
V: TRBV7-2; size: once; J: TRBJ1-1; D: NA; DNA: TGTGCCAGCAGCTTAGTTGGTGTCACTAAAGCTTTCTTT; CDR3: CASSLVGVTKAFF
V: TRBV2; size: NA; J: TRBJ1-1; D: NA; DNA: TGTGCCAGCAACCCCAGGGGAAGCTCGCGAGCTTTCTTT; CDR3: CASNPRGSSRAFF
V: TRBV20-1; size: few; J: TRBJ1-2; D: NA; DNA: TGCAGTGCTAGACCCGAGGCAGCGGGGGGCTATGGCTACACCTTC; CDR3: CSARPEAAGGYGYTF
V: TRBV5-1; size: NA; J: TRBJ1-1; D: NA; DNA: TGCGCCAGCAAGCTGGACATTCCCCACGAAGCTTTCTTT; CDR3: CASKLDIPHEAFF
V: TRBV7-8; size: NA; J: TRBJ1-2; D: TRBD1; DNA: TGTGCCAGCAGCCAGGAGGCCGGGACAGGCGCCTATGGCTACACCTTC; CDR3: CASSQEAGTGAYGYTF
V: TRBV2; size: NA; J: TRBJ2-7; D: NA; DNA: TGTGCCAGCAGTGGGTGGCGGAACGAGCAGTACTTC; CDR3: CASSGWRNEQYF
V: TRBV7-2; size: NA; J: TRBJ2-2; D: NA; DNA: TGTGCCAGCAGAACGCAGGGGGAGCTGTTTTTT; CDR3: CASRTQGELFF
V: TRBV5-1; size: many; J: TRBJ2-2; D: TRBD2; DNA: TGCGCCAGCAGCTTGGCTGCTAGCGGGCCCGGGGAGCTGTTTTTT; CDR3: CASSLAASGPGELFF